This TCR beta chain derives from a study of shared clonotypes between healthy human individuals. Germline V gives CDR1 SGHTA, CDR2 FQGNSA. The V and J ends lost 4 bases and 9 bases respectively, with 22 bases between them. CDR3 length: 16 amino acids. TCRdb's table, derived via immunoSEQ multiplex PCR, lists solely in-frame clones and lacks some. The sample lists hundreds of thousands of clones, approximately 79% occurring once. This rearrangement joins TRBV7-2 to TRBJ2-4; D perhaps matches TRBD2 (5 bases). Sequencing input: memory CD4+ T cells sorted from blood. Subset described: CD45RA-negative fraction. This sequence originates from a woman aged 30 to 39 in good health. As DNA, the CDR3 is TGTGCCAGCAGCTCGCATAGCGTGCCGAGGCTGGCCATTCAGTACTTC. As protein: CASSSHSVPRLAIQYF.